This TCR beta chain was sequenced during a study of shared clonotypes between healthy human individuals. Study-wide results and limits: Clonotype sharing among donors likely depends on sequencing depth. Richness estimates generally favored naive over memory subsets.

Remarks on this clone: Antigen unknown.

Sequencing was performed with immunoSEQ multiplex PCR; in TCRdb, only in-frame clones are kept and a portion is missing. The sample has millions of clones, 85% to 95% seen once. Donors included only healthy HIV-negative adults lacking recent acute infections or vaccinations. Specimen: naive CD4+ T cells sorted from blood. Subset of the sample: CD45RA+ positively selected. The receptor was isolated from a man younger than 30 in good health.

The CDR3 bases are TGTGCCAGCAGCTTAACTTCGGCTACCTCCTACGAGCAGTACTTC. Protein: CASSLTSATSYEQYF. The rearrangement joins TRBV7-2 to TRBJ2-7; D is unclear. Germline CDR1 is SGHTA and CDR2 is FQGNSA. This CDR3 region has 15 residues. The V gene lost 2 bases and the J gene lost 0 bases, with 11 bases spanning the gap.